These 21 T cell receptor beta chains came from one sample sequenced in a study of human CD8 memory T cell subsets. Libraries targeted TCR beta using 5' RACE with UMIs. TCRdb processed the 5' RACE reads again and assigns one entry to each CDR3 protein, with no DNA. This sample's clone table lists around 4,000 distinct CDR3 sequences. The material sequenced was CD8+ T cells from PBMCs. Receptors were obtained from a human donor in good health.

The chain couples TRBV20-1 to TRBJ2-7; checking the TCRdb D call of TRBD2 is not possible without DNA. This CDR3 region has 14 residues. Germline values: CDR1 DFQATT, CDR2 SNEGSKA (reference sequence). The CDR3 sequence: CSAARGGRGYEQYF.

This chain links TRBV19 with TRBJ2-1; as DNA is missing, the TRBD2 call by TCRdb cannot be tested. The germline V gene encodes CDR1 LNHDA and CDR2 SQIVND (reference sequence). This CDR3 region has 13 residues. CDR3 protein: CASSPLVYNEQFF. The variable domain in full, completed from reference TRBV19 and TRBJ2-1, reads DGGITQSPKYLFRKEGQNVTLSCEQNLNHDAMYWYRQDPGQGLRLIYYSQIVNDFQKGDIAEGYSVSREKKESFPLTVTSAQKNPTAFYLCASSPLVYNEQFFGPGTRLTVL.

This chain uses TRBV20-1 with TRBJ1-1. This CDR3 contains 13 residues. Germline assignment: CDR1 DFQATT and CDR2 SNEGSKA (reference sequence). CDR3 loop: CSAREGRYTEAFF.

The V gene is TRBV21-1, the J gene TRBJ1-2; TCRdb's D call, TRBD1, is unchecked because there is no DNA. TRBV21-1 is termed a pseudogene. There are 14 residues in the CDR3. This chain's CDR3 is CASTGGKGSYGYTF.

V and J are TRBV5-1 and TRBJ1-1; absent DNA, TCRdb's TRBD1 call cannot be checked. Per the germline V gene, CDR1 is SGHRS and CDR2 is YFSETQ. The CDR3 runs 15 residues. This chain's CDR3 is CASSLLGGAYTEAFF.

V usage is TRBV5-5 and J usage is TRBJ2-7; TCRdb's assignment of TRBD1 cannot be checked, as there is no DNA. Germline CDR1 is SGHKS and CDR2 is YYEKEE (reference sequence). The CDR3 sequence is 16 residues long. The CDR3 region is CASSTSLTGSFYEQYF.

V and J are TRBV2 and TRBJ1-1. The length of the CDR3 is 14 residues. Germline V lookup: CDR1 SNHLY, CDR2 FYNNEI. CDR3 amino acids: CASRGTSWNTEAFF.

V and J are TRBV28 and TRBJ1-1. This CDR3 comprises 12 residues. Per germline, CDR1 MDHEN and CDR2 SYDVKM. CDR3 protein: CAIQRESTEAFF.

The chain couples TRBV11-2 to TRBJ2-5. Germline V gene lookup returns CDR1 SGHAT and CDR2 FQNNGV. The length of the CDR3 is 14 residues. CDR3 in amino acids: CASSFLRGQETQYF. Variable domain in full (rest from reference TRBV11-2 and TRBJ2-5): EAGVAQSPRYKIIEKRQSVAFWCNPISGHATLYWYQQILGQGPKLLIQFQNNGVVDDSQLPKDRFSAERLKGVDSTLKIQPAKLEDSAVYLCASSFLRGQETQYFGPGTRLLVL.

The chain uses TRBV5-4 and TRBJ2-1; lacking DNA, the TRBD2 call made by TCRdb goes unchecked. Germline CDR1 is SGHNT and CDR2 is YYREEE (reference sequence). The CDR3 is 17 residues long. CDR3 sequence reads: CASSLEISLAGVNEQFF.

The chain has TRBV5-1 and TRBJ2-7. Germline V gene lookup returns CDR1 SGHRS and CDR2 YFSETQ. The CDR3 runs 14 residues. This CDR3 reads CASSYTGPAYEQYF.

V is TRBV10-3 and J is TRBJ2-1; TCRdb selects TRBD1, and the lack of DNA leaves this call unchecked. Germline CDR1 reads ENHRY; CDR2 reads SYGVKD. The CDR3 loop spans 13 amino acids. CDR3 protein: CAISEPGLNEQFF.

The chain couples TRBV27 to TRBJ2-1; TCRdb designates TRBD1, a call that cannot be tested without DNA. The CDR3 contains 15 residues. Per the germline V gene, CDR1 is MNHEY and CDR2 is SMNVEV (reference sequence). CDR3 loop: CASSLVPNSYNEQFF.

The V and J genes are TRBV6-1 and TRBJ2-5; TCRdb picks TRBD2, but there is no DNA to check that call. Germline CDR1 reads MNHNS; CDR2 reads SASEGT. The CDR3 loop spans 14 amino acids. This chain's CDR3 is CAGQRSREWETQYF.

CDR3 sequence reads: CASSGFETEQETQYF. The chain employs TRBV28 and TRBJ2-5; TCRdb's D gene call, TRBD1, goes unchecked for lack of DNA. The CDR3 spans 15 residues. The germline CDR1 and CDR2 sequences are MDHEN and SYDVKM.

The V and J genes are TRBV2 and TRBJ2-2; the D call of TRBD2 rests on TCRdb alone, since no DNA is present to check it. The length of the CDR3 is 14 residues. CDR1 and CDR2 (germline): SNHLY, FYNNEI. CDR3 region: CASSEGPSLGELFF.

The chain couples TRBV2 to TRBJ1-2. The CDR3 runs 11 residues. Germline CDR1 SNHLY, CDR2 FYNNEI. The CDR3 sequence: CASSEMVGYTF.

The J gene is TRBJ1-4, the V gene TRBV29-1. Germline V gene lookup returns CDR1 SQVTM and CDR2 ANQGSEA. This CDR3 spans 15 amino acids. CDR3 in amino acids: CSVQRESATNEKLFF. Filled out from reference TRBV29-1 and TRBJ1-4, the complete variable domain reads SAVISQKPSRDICQRGTSLTIQCQVDSQVTMMFWYRQQPGQSLTLIATANQGSEATYESGFVIDKFPISRPNLTFSTLTVSNMSPEDSSIYLCSVQRESATNEKLFFGSGTQLSVL.

This clonotype is classed as medium-sized by frequency. This CDR3 reads CASSPGTGFEQYF. The chain couples TRBV19 to TRBJ2-7; without DNA, the TCRdb call of TRBD1 cannot be checked. The CDR3 spans 13 residues. Per the germline V gene, CDR1 is LNHDA and CDR2 is SQIVND (reference sequence).

The V and J genes are TRBV6-1 and TRBJ2-2. The germline V gene has CDR1 MNHNS and CDR2 SASEGT. The CDR3 length is 14 residues. The CDR3 protein is CASSLSDETGELFF.

The chain is built from TRBV4-2 and TRBJ1-1; TCRdb indicates TRBD1, and absent DNA this call remains unverified. The germline V gene encodes CDR1 LGHNA and CDR2 YNFKEQ. The CDR3 covers 18 residues. The CDR3: CASSQDGGQGVGGTEAFF.